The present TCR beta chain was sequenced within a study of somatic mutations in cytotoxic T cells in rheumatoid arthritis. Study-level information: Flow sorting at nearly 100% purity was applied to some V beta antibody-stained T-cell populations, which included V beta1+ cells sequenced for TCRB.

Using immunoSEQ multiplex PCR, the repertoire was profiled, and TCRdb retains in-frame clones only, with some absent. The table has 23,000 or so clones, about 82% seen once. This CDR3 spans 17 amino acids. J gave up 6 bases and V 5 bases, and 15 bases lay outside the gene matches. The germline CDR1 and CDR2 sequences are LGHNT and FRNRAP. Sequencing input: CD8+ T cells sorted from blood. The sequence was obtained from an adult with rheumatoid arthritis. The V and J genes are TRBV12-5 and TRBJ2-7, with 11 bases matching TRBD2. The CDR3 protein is CASGTPTSGVALTEQYF. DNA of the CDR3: TGTGCTAGTGGTACCCCGACTAGCGGGGTGGCCTTAACCGAGCAGTACTTC. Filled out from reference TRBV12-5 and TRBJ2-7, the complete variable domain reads DARVTQTPRHKVTEMGQEVTMRCQPILGHNTVFWYRQTMMQGLELLAYFRNRAPLDDSGMPKDRFSAEMPDATLATLKIQPSEPRDSAVYFCASGTPTSGVALTEQYFGPGTRLTVT.